The 5 T cell receptor beta chains below were found in one sample sequenced in a study of OX40 agonist ivuxolimab in advanced cancers. Library preparation employed the immunoSEQ multiplex PCR assay. Held by TCRdb, this immuneACCESS table contains in-frame sequences only and omits some clones. Under half of the omission traces to an unresolved V gene where checked; the cause of the rest is unknown. Within this sample are about 79,000 clones, with 90% of them counted one time only. Of the sample, around 0.33% falls within the top ten clones. The source was CD4+ or CD8+ T cells sorted from blood, collected in a trial of the OX40 agonist ivuxolimab. The receptors derive from an adult with an advanced solid tumor such as melanoma, head and neck, liver or kidney cancer.

The chain joins TRBV7-3 to TRBJ2-2; the D is unclear. Germline CDR1 reads SGHTA; CDR2 reads FQGTGA. V was clipped by 2 bases and J by 4 bases, with 8 bases between them. The CDR3 is 14 residues long. The CDR3 bases are TGTGCCAGCAGCTTAGATCAGAGCACCGGGGAGCTGTTTTTT. This gives the protein CASSLDQSTGELFF.

The V call is TRBV11-3, the J call TRBJ2-2; possibly TRBD1 or TRBD2 for D (6 bases each). Germline assignment: CDR1 SGHNT and CDR2 YENEEA. V lost 4 bases and J lost 10, with 16 bases in between. This CDR3 has 14 residues. The CDR3 region has the DNA TGTGCCAGCAGCTCCCTGGGGGGCCAGGTGGAGCTGTTTTTT. This sequence encodes CASSSLGGQVELFF.

The V gene is TRBV28, the J gene TRBJ2-2, with 8 bases matching TRBD1. From germline, CDR1 is MDHEN and CDR2 SYDVKM. This CDR3 has 15 residues. Losses at the gene ends were 8 bases for V and 4 bases for J; bases not matched to a gene: 9. CDR3 in DNA: TGTGCCAGCCAAGCCACAGGGGGATTCACCGGGGAGCTGTTTTTT. Its translation: CASQATGGFTGELFF. Complete variable domain (other parts from reference TRBV28 and TRBJ2-2): DVKVTQSSRYLVKRTGEKVFLECVQDMDHENMFWYRQDPGLGLRLIYFSYDVKMKEKGDIPEGYSVSREKKERFSLILESASTNQTSMYLCASQATGGFTGELFFGEGSRLTVL.

The count of this clone is one. The gene calls are TRBV18 and TRBJ2-5, with D possibly being TRBD1 (5 bases). Trimming removed 2 bases at V and 1 base at J, with 8 bases between. Germline V CDR1 and CDR2: KGHSH, LQKENI. This CDR3 is 14 amino acids long. The CDR3 protein is CASSPGAVQETQYF. CDR3 sequence (DNA): TGTGCCAGCTCACCAGGGGCGGTCCAAGAGACCCAGTACTTC.

The V gene is TRBV19, the J gene TRBJ1-1; D is possibly TRBD1 (5 bases). Trimming pared 4 bases from V and 1 base from J, leaving 13 bases between. The CDR3 spans 15 residues. Germline CDR1 reads LNHDA; CDR2 reads SQIVND (reference sequence). This CDR3 is CASSRGDRENTEAFF. The CDR3 DNA sequence: TGTGCCAGTAGTAGAGGGGATAGAGAGAACACTGAAGCTTTCTTT.